Below, one TCR beta chain is given with its context. What it binds is unknown. The treatment denotes: oral pan-JAK inhibitor, 5-10 mg twice daily. V was trimmed by 0 bases and J by 4 bases, leaving 10 bases between them. The CDR3 is made up of 14 amino acids. Germline-derived CDR1 and CDR2 are MGHRA and YSYEKL. The source of the sample is a study of CD8+ T cells in alopecia areata. Overall study: It was oral tofacitinib, at 5 to 10 mg twice daily, that treated patients received.

Sequencing used cDNA as its template, made by extracting RNA and reverse transcribing it. The method was immunoSEQ multiplex PCR; TCRdb's version includes in-frame clones alone and lacks a portion of them. The table lists approximately 100,000 clones, 60% of them singletons. Overall study findings and caveats: Compared with mice, patients displayed less clear TCR sharing, possibly for HLA-related reasons. Scalp sample data also include resident alphabeta T cells from normal skin.

This TCR derives from a human donor with alopecia areata. This sequence joins TRBV4-1 and TRBJ2-7; no clear D gene. The input for sequencing was CD8+ T cells sorted from blood, taken between weeks 55 and 65, from a patient treated with tofacitinib. CDR3 nucleotide sequence: TGCGCCAGCAGCCAAGATGGGTCCATGTACGAGCAGTACTTC. This translates into CASSQDGSMYEQYF.